This paragraph reports one TCR beta chain. Its matching antigen is unknown. This specimen comes from a study of cytomegalovirus exposure and HLA in healthy donors. Amplification used 60 Vbeta primers and 13 Jbeta primers. TCRdb's copy holds only in-frame clones and misses some; the assay was immunoSEQ multiplex PCR. Of roughly 120,000 clones in the sample, less than 20% were seen once. Germline CDR1 is SGHRS and CDR2 is YFSETQ. V lost 5 bases to trimming and J lost 3 bases; unmatched junction nucleotides: 3. CDR3 length: 14 amino acids. Study results and caveats: Most likely, a cluster of highly shared sequence variants arose as a sequencing artifact.

V is TRBV5-1 and J is TRBJ1-1; TRBD1 matches at 11 bases. The sample taken for sequencing was PBMCs. The sequence came from a woman between 18 and 29 years old in good health and CMV-seronegative. CDR3 loop: CASSPDRGHTEAFF. CDR3 sequence (DNA): TGCGCCAGCAGTCCGGACAGGGGGCACACTGAAGCTTTCTTT.